The clone carrying this T cell receptor (beta chain) was detected a few times. The same CDR3 is also encoded by other DNA sequences in this sample. CDR1 and CDR2 from the germline V gene are SQVTM and ANQGSEA. CDR3 length: 14 residues. Trimming removed 6 bases at V and 3 bases at J, with 15 bases between. The data were taken from a study of cytomegalovirus exposure and HLA in healthy donors. Study summary: The study's early data release held about 85 million unique TCRs from HLA-typed donors.

Vbeta (60) and Jbeta (13) primers were used in the PCR. The repertoire was sequenced with immunoSEQ multiplex PCR; TCRdb's copy has only in-frame clones and lacks some. The sample carries roughly 150,000 clones, 65% to 80% recorded once. Donors showed nominal health when sampled, although they likely had unrecorded immune exposures. This chain links TRBV29-1 with TRBJ2-1, with D possibly matching TRBD1 (7 bases). Sequencing was carried out using PBMCs. This receptor was identified in a male donor in good health and CMV-seronegative. The CDR3 here is CSVGGQSLYNEQFF. The DNA for the CDR3 is TGCAGCGTCGGGGGACAGAGTCTCTACAATGAGCAGTTCTTC.